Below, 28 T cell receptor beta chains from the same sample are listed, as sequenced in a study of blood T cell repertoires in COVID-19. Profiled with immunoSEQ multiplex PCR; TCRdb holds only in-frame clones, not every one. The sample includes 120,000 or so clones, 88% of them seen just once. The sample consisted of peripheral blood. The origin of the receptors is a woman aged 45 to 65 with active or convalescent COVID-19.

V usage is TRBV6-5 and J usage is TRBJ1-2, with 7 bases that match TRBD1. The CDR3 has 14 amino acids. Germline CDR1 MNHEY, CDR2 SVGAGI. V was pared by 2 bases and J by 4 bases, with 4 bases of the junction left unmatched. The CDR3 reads CASSYVDRAYGYTF. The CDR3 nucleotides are TGTGCCAGCAGTTACGTAGACAGGGCCTATGGCTACACCTTC.

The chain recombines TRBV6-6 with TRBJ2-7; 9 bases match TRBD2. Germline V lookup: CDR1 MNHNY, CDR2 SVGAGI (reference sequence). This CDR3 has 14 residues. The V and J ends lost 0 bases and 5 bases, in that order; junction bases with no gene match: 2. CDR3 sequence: CASSYSSGSNEQYF. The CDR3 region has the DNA TGTGCCAGCAGTTACTCTAGCGGGAGCAACGAGCAGTACTTC.

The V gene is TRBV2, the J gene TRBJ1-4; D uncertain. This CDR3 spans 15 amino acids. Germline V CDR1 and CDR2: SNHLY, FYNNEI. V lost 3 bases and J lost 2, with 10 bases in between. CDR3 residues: CASSEILSTNEKLFF. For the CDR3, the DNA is TGTGCCAGCAGTGAGATTTTAAGCACTAATGAAAAACTGTTTTTT.

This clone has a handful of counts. CDR3 bases: TGTGCCGCGCGGGGGTGGGAGAGGAACACTGAAGCTTTCTTT. It yields the protein CAARGWERNTEAFF. This sequence joins TRBV10-3 and TRBJ1-1, with D perhaps matching TRBD1 (5 bases). This CDR3 is built from 14 residues. Germline V gene lookup returns CDR1 ENHRY and CDR2 SYGVKD. With 11 bases removed from V and 1 base from J, the gap between germline ends came to 17 bases.

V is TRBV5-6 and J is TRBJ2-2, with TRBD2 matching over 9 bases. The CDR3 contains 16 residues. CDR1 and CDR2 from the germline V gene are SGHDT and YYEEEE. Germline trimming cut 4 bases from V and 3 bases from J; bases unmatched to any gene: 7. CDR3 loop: CASSQTLAGDTGELFF. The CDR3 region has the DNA TGTGCCAGCAGCCAAACATTAGCGGGAGACACCGGGGAGCTGTTTTTT.

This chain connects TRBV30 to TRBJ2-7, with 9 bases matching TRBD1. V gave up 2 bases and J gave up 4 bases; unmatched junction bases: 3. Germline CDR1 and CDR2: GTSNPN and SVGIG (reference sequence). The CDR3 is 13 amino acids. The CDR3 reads CAWSSGQGYEQYF. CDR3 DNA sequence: TGTGCCTGGAGTTCGGGACAGGGTTACGAGCAGTACTTC.

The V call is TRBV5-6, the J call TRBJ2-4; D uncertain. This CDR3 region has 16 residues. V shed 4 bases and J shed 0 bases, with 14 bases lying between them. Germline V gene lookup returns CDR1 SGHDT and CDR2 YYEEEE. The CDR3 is CASSPRLWIAKNIQYF. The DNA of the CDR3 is TGTGCCAGCAGCCCCCGACTGTGGATAGCCAAAAACATTCAGTACTTC.

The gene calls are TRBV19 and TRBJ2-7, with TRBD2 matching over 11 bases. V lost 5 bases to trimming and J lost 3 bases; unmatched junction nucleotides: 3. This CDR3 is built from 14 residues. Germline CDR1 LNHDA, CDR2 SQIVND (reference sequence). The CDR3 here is CASSLLAGDYEQYF. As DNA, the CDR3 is TGTGCCAGTAGTCTACTAGCGGGAGACTACGAGCAGTACTTC.

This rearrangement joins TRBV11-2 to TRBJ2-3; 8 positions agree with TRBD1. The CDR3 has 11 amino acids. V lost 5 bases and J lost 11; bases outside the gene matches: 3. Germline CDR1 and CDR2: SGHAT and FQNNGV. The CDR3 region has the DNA TGTGCCAGCAGCCCAGACAGGGGGCAGTATTTT. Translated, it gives CASSPDRGQYF.

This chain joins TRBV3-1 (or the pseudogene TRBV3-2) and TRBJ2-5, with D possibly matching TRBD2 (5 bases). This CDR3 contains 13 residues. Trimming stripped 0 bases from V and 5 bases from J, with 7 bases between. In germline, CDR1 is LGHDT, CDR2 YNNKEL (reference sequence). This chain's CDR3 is CASSQDGEETQYF. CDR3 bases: TGTGCCAGCAGCCAAGATGGGGAGGAGACCCAGTACTTC.

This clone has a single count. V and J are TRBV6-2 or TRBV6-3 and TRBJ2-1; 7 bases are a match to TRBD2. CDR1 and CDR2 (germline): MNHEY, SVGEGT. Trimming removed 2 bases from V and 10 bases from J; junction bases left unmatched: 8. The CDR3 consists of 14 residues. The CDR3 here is CASSYGAGVWEQFF. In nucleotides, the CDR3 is TGTGCCAGCAGTTACGGGGCGGGAGTGTGGGAGCAGTTCTTC.

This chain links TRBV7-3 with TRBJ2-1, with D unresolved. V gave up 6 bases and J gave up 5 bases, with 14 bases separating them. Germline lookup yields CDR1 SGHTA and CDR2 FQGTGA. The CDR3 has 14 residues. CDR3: CASSSSPTDNEQFF. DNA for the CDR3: TGTGCCAGCAGTTCGAGCCCCACAGACAATGAGCAGTTCTTC. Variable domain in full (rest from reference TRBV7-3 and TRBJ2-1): GAGVSQTPSNKVTEKGKYVELRCDPISGHTALYWYRQSLGQGPEFLIYFQGTGAADDSGLPNDRFFAVRPEGSVSTLKIQRTERGDSAVYLCASSSSPTDNEQFFGPGTRLTVL.

DNA of the CDR3: TGCAGCGTCGCATTGAGGAGCGGCAATGAGCAGTTCTTC. This translates into CSVALRSGNEQFF. V is TRBV29-1 and J is TRBJ2-1, with a tentative D call TRBD2 (5 bases). Trimming cost V 6 bases and J 6 bases, with 15 bases left between them. Germline CDR1 is SQVTM and CDR2 is ANQGSEA. The length of the CDR3 is 13 residues.

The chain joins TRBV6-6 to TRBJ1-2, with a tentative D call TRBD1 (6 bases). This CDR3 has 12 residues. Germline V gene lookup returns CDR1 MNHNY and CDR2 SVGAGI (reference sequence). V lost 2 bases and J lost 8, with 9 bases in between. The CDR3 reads CASSYGGQGYTF. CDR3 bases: TGTGCCAGCAGTTACGGCGGACAGGGCTACACCTTC.

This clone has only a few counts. CDR3 sequence (DNA): TGTGCCAGCAGCTGGACAGGGGGCAACGAGCAGTACTTC. Translation: CASSWTGGNEQYF. The rearrangement links TRBV5-8 to TRBJ2-7; 11 bases map to TRBD1. Germline V gene sequence: CDR1 SGHTS, CDR2 YDEGEE. The CDR3 length is 13 residues. V lost 3 bases and J lost 5; bases outside the gene matches: 1. The full variable domain, its missing parts supplied by reference TRBV5-8 and TRBJ2-7, is EAGVTQSPTHLIKTRGQQATLRCSPISGHTSVYWYQQALGLGLQFLLWYDEGEERNRGNFPPRFSGRQFPNYSSELNVNALELEDSALYLCASSWTGGNEQYFGPGTRLTVT.

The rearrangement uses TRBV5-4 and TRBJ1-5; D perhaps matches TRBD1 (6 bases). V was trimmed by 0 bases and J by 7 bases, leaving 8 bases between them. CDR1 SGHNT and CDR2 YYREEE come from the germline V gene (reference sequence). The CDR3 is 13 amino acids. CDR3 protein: CASSLDRVQPQHF. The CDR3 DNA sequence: TGTGCCAGCAGCTTGGACAGGGTACAGCCCCAGCATTTT. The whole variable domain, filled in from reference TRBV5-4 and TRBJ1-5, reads ETGVTQSPTHLIKTRGQQVTLRCSSQSGHNTVSWYQQALGQGPQFIFQYYREEENGRGNFPPRFSGLQFPNYSSELNVNALELDDSALYLCASSLDRVQPQHFGDGTRLSIL.

CDR3 DNA sequence: TGTGCCAGCAGTCCCAGGGGCTATAGCAATCAGCCCCAGCATTTT. The encoded protein is CASSPRGYSNQPQHF. The J gene is TRBJ1-5, the V gene TRBV6-1; D may be TRBD1 (6 bases). This CDR3 comprises 15 residues. The germline V and J ends were trimmed by 5 bases and 0 bases, with 11 bases remaining between them. Germline V gene sequence: CDR1 MNHNS, CDR2 SASEGT.

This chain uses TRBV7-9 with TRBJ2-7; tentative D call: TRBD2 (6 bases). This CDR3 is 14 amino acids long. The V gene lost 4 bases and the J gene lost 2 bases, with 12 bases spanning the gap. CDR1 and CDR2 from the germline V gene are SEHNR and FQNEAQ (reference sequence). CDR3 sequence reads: CASSSRDFPYEQYF. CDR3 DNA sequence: TGTGCCAGCAGCTCCCGGGACTTCCCCTACGAGCAGTACTTC.

The CDR3 sequence is CAISGVDSVRTLNEQFF. CDR3 nucleotide sequence: TGTGCCATCAGTGGGGTAGATAGCGTCCGGACGCTTAATGAGCAGTTCTTC. The V call is TRBV10-3, the J call TRBJ2-1; possible D gene TRBD2, 5 bases. There are 17 residues in the CDR3. Trimming took off 4 bases at V and 7 bases at J, with 23 bases between the two ends. Germline V CDR1 and CDR2: ENHRY, SYGVKD.

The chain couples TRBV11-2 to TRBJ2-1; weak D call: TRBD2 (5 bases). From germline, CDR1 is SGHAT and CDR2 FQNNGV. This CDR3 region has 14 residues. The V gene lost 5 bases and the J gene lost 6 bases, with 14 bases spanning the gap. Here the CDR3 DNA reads TGTGCCAGCAGCCTACGGAGGTTGGGCAATGAGCAGTTCTTC. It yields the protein CASSLRRLGNEQFF.

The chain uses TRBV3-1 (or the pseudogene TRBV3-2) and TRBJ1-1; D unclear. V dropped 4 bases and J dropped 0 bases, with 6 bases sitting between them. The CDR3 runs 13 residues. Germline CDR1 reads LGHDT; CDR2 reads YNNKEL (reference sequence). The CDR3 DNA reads TGTGCCAGCAGCCCCGGAGTGAACACTGAAGCTTTCTTT. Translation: CASSPGVNTEAFF.

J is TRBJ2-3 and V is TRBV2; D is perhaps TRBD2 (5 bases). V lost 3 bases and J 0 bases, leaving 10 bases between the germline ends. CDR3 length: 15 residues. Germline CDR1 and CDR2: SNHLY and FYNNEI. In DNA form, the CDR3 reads TGTGCCAGCAGTGAGGACTGGACTAGCACAGATACGCAGTATTTT. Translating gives CASSEDWTSTDTQYF.

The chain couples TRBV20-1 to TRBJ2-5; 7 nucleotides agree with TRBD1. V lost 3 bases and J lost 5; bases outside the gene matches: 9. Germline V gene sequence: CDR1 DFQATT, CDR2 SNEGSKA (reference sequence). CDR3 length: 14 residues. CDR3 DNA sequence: TGCAGTGCTAGTAAGGGGGCAGTAGGGGAGACCCAGTACTTC. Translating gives CSASKGAVGETQYF.

The DNA of the CDR3 is TGCGCCAGCAGCCGAGTTGGGCCCCCTGGGAGAGCTTTCTTT. Protein: CASSRVGPPGRAFF. The J gene is TRBJ1-1, the V gene TRBV4-3, with no clear D. V was trimmed by 4 bases and J by 10 bases, leaving 19 bases between them. The CDR3 totals 14 residues. Germline loops: CDR1 LGHNA, CDR2 YSLEER.

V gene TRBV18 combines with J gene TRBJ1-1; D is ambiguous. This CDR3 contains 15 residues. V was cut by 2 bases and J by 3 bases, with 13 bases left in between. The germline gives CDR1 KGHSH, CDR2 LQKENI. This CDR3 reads CASSPFLGRDTEAFF. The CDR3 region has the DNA TGTGCCAGCTCACCATTCCTAGGGAGGGACACTGAAGCTTTCTTT.

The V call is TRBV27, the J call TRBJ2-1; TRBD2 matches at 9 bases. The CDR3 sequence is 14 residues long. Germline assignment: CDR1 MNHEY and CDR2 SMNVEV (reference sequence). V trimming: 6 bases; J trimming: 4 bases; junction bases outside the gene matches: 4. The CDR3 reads CASRGLATYNEQFF. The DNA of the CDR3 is TGTGCCAGCAGAGGACTAGCGACGTACAATGAGCAGTTCTTC.

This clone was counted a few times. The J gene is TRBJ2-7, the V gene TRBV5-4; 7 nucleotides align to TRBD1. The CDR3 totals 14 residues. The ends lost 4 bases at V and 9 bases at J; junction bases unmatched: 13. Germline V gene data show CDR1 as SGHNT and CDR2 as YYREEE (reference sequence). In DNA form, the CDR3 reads TGTGCCAGCAGCACCGGACAGGACCTCCCGGGGCAGTACTTC. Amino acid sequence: CASSTGQDLPGQYF.

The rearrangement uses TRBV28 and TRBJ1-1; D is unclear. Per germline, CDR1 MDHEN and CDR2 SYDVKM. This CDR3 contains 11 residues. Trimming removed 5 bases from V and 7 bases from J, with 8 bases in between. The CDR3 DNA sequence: TGTGCCAGCAGTCTAGGTCGTGAAGCTTTCTTT. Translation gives CASSLGREAFF.